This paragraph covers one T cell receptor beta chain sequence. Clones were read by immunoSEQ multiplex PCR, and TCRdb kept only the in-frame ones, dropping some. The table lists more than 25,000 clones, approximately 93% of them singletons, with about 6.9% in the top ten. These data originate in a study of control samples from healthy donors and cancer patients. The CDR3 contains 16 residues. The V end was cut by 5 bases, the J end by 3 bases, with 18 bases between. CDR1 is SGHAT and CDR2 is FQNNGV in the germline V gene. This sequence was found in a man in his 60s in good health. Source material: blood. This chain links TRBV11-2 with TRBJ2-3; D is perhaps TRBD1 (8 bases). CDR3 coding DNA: TGTGCCAGCAGCATCCTTGGACAGGGAGGGACAGATACGCAGTATTTT. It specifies CASSILGQGGTDTQYF.